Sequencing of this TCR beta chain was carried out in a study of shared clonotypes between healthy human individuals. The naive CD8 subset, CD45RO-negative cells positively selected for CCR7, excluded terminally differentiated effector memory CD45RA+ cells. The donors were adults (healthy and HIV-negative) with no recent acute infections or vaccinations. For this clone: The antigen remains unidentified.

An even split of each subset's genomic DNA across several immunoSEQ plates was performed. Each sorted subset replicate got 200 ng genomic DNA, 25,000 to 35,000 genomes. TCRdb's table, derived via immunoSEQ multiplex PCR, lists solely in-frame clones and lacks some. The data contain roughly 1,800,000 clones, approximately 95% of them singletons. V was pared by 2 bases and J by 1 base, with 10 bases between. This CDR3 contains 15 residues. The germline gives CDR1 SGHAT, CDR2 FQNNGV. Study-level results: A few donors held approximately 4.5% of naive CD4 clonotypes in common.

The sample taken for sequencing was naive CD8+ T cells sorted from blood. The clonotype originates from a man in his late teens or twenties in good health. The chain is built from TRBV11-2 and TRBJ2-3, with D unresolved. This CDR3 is CASSLNSVGTDTQYF. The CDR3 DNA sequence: TGTGCCAGCAGCTTAAACTCGGTGGGCACAGATACGCAGTATTTT.